The entry that follows covers one T cell receptor (beta chain) sequence. Its antigen has not been determined. No qualities accompany the bases; no much larger clone lies one base away. The immunoSEQ Assay, a bias-controlled multiplex PCR, was used to amplify TCRbeta CDR3 regions from genomic DNA. The original pipeline was this. The number of nucleated cells in each sample was estimated by amplification of reference gene primers within the assay. Sequence reads were collapsed and filtered to measure the absolute abundance of every unique TCRbeta CDR3 rearrangement. For each sample, productive Simpson clonality was calculated by taking the square root of Simpson's diversity index across productive rearrangements. TCRdb holds this immuneACCESS table with in-frame rearrangements only. Some clones are missing; in checked studies, unresolved V genes explain under half, and the rest has no known cause. V and J calls and clone size are given by that table; D and trimming were obtained from the DNA. This sample gives tens of thousands of clones in total; 75% to 90% of them show up just once. Jointly, the top ten make up around a tenth of the sample.

The sample comes from a study of blood T cell repertoires in COVID-19 (dated by TCRdb to 2020 to 2021). Turning to the overall study: Samples from collaborators originated in the United States, Italy and Spain and spanned both the acute and convalescent phases of COVID-19. A freely available public database, intended as a resource for researchers studying the immune response to SARS-CoV-2, is where the repertoires were released. The samples were drawn from two sources: the first 160 participants of the ongoing ImmuneRACE study, and 1,254 subjects contributed by 6 global collaborators. HLA class I and class II types, where available, came from metadata supplied by the sample provider rather than from assay-based typing. The material from the prospective study consisted of cDNA or gDNA derived from T cells, B-cell-depleted T cells, or PBMCs. The dataset comprised deeply sampled blood TCRbeta repertoires from subjects exposed to, actively infected with, or recovered from COVID-19. Sample metadata almost always included a de-identified subject ID, COVID-19 status, age in years and sex. The full study reports these points: The quantity of clinical and demographic metadata differed by source and by participant and was supplied without curation.

The collaborating institutions used their own protocols to collect whole blood in K2EDTA tubes. For TCRbeta analysis, collaborator samples were shipped as frozen whole blood, as isolated PBMCs, or as DNA extracted from either sample type. CDR1 LNHDA and CDR2 SQIVND are derived from the germline V gene (reference sequence). Clipping removes 3 bases from V and 4 bases from J, with 8 as the unmatched junction base count. Taken from cysteine to phenylalanine, the CDR3 has 16 residues. The sequence is cut down to CDR3 DNA, 48 bases in frame from base 1. The TCR originated in a human donor with acute or convalescent COVID-19. The donor label of this sample is uncertain. What was sequenced was peripheral blood. The chain employs TRBV19 and TRBJ2-1; 8 bases in the junction line up with TRBD1. The bases are TGTGCCAGTAGTATTGGAAGGGACAGGAGTTACAATGAGCAGTTCTTC. It specifies CASSIGRDRSYNEQFF. The CDR3, completed at both ends by the reference TRBV19 and TRBJ2-1 genes, gives the full variable domain DGGITQSPKYLFRKEGQNVTLSCEQNLNHDAMYWYRQDPGQGLRLIYYSQIVNDFQKGDIAEGYSVSREKKESFPLTVTSAQKNPTAFYLCASSIGRDRSYNEQFFGPGTRLTVL.